The 7 T cell receptor beta chains reported below all come from one sample, sequenced in a study of blood T cell repertoires in COVID-19. Clones were read by immunoSEQ multiplex PCR, and TCRdb kept only the in-frame ones, dropping some. The data show 190,000 or so clones, 85% to 90% seen once. Sequenced input: PBMCs or T cells enriched from blood (not recorded which). The receptor set was obtained from a man under 40 who had recovered from COVID-19.

The V and J genes are TRBV7-6 and TRBJ2-7; a weak D match, TRBD1 (6 bases). The CDR3 runs to 13 residues. V was cut by 5 bases and J by 5 bases, with 13 bases left in between. Per germline, CDR1 SGHVS and CDR2 FNYEAQ. CDR3 sequence (DNA): TGTGCCAGCAGCACCGCGCAGGGGCACGAGCAGTACTTC. Residues: CASSTAQGHEQYF.

The V gene is TRBV27, the J gene TRBJ2-7; no clear D gene. Trimming took 1 base from V and 2 from J, leaving 9 bases between them. The germline V gene has CDR1 MNHEY and CDR2 SMNVEV (reference sequence). The CDR3 has 14 residues. CDR3 bases: TGTGCCAGCAGTTTATTCGCCGGTCCCTACGAGCAGTACTTC. Its translation is CASSLFAGPYEQYF.

The chain links TRBV7-9 to TRBJ1-2; 12 nucleotides match TRBD1. The CDR3 is 14 residues long. Germline V lookup: CDR1 SEHNR, CDR2 FQNEAQ (reference sequence). The V gene end was trimmed by 5 bases and the J gene end by 7 bases; junction bases not matched to a gene: 5. CDR3 nucleotides: TGTGCCAGCAGCGGGACAGGGGGCTTAGTTGGCTACACCTTC. As protein: CASSGTGGLVGYTF. The whole variable domain, filled in from reference TRBV7-9 and TRBJ1-2, reads DTGVSQNPRHKITKRGQNVTFRCDPISEHNRLYWYRQTLGQGPEFLTYFQNEAQLEKSRLLSDRFSAERPKGSFSTLEIQRTEQGDSAMYLCASSGTGGLVGYTFGSGTRLTVV.

This rearrangement joins TRBV5-8 to TRBJ2-2; weak D call: TRBD1 (5 bases). Germline CDR1 reads SGHTS; CDR2 reads YDEGEE. Trimming pared 5 bases from V and 0 bases from J, leaving 17 bases between. This CDR3 is 17 amino acids long. The CDR3 is CASSLADGHSNTGELFF. CDR3 nucleotides: TGTGCCAGCAGTCTGGCTGACGGACATTCGAACACCGGGGAGCTGTTTTTT.

The chain employs TRBV7-6 and TRBJ2-5, with D maybe TRBD2 (5 bases). This CDR3 is 12 amino acids long. V lost 2 bases and J lost 7, with 8 bases in between. Germline CDR1 reads SGHVS; CDR2 reads FNYEAQ. CDR3 sequence reads: CASSLPRGTQYF. Here the CDR3 DNA reads TGTGCCAGCAGCTTACCTCGGGGGACCCAGTACTTC.

The V call is TRBV7-8, the J call TRBJ2-3; 8 nucleotides agree with TRBD2. Unmatched junction bases numbered 4, after V lost 7 bases and J lost 1 base. This CDR3 spans 14 amino acids. From germline, CDR1 is SGHVS and CDR2 FQNEAQ. The CDR3 coding sequence is TGTGCCAGCAACGCCGGGGGGGGCACAGATACGCAGTATTTT. This sequence encodes CASNAGGGTDTQYF.

This clone has more than one count but fewer than ten. The gene calls are TRBV6-1 and TRBJ2-2, with TRBD1 identical over 9 bases. The CDR3 extends over 15 amino acids. V was clipped by 1 base and J by 3 bases; unmatched bases: 0. The germline gives CDR1 MNHNS, CDR2 SASEGT. The CDR3 nucleotides read TGTGCCAGCAGTGAAGGGACAGGGGACACCGGGGAGCTGTTTTTT. Its translation: CASSEGTGDTGELFF.